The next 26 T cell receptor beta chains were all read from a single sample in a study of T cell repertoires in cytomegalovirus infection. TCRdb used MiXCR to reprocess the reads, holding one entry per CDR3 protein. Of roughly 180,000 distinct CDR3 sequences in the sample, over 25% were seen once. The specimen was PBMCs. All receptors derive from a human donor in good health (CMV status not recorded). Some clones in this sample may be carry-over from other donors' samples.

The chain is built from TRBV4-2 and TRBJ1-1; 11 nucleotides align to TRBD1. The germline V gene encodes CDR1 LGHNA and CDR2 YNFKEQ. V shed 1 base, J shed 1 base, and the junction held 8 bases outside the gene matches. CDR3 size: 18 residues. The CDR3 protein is CASSQVLDRGLANTEAFF. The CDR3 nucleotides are TGTGCCAGCAGCCAAGTCTTGGACAGGGGGCTCGCGAACACTGAAGCTTTCTTT.

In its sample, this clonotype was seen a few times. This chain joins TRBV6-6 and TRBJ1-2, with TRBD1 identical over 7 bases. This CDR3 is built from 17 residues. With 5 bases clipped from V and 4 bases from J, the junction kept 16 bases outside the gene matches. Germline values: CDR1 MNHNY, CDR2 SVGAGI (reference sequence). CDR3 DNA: TGTGCCAGCAGTCCTCACCCGGGACAGTCTTTAAGCTATGGCTACACCTTC. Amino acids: CASSPHPGQSLSYGYTF.

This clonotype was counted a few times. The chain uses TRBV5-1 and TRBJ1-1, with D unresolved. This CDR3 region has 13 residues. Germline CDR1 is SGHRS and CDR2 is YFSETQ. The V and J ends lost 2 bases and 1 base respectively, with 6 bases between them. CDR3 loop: CASSFTTNTEAFF. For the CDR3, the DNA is TGCGCCAGCAGCTTCACAACGAACACTGAAGCTTTCTTT.

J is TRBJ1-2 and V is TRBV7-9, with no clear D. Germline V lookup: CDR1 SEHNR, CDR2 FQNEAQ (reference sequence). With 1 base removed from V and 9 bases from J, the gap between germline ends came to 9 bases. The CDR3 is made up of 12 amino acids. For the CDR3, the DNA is TGTGCCAGCAGCTTAGGGTCAAACCGCTACACCTTC. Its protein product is CASSLGSNRYTF.

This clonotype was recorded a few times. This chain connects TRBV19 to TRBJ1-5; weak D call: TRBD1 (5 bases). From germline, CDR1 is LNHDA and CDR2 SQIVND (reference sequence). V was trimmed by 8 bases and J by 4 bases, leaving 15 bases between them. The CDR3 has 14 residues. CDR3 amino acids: CASGREGINQPQHF. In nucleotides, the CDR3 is TGTGCCAGTGGTCGGGAGGGGATTAATCAGCCCCAGCATTTT.

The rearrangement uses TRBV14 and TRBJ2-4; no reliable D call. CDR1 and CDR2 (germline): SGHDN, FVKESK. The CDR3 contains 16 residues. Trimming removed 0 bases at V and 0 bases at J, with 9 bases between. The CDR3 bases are TGTGCCAGCAGCCAAGATTCGACATTAGCCAAAAACATTCAGTACTTC. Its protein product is CASSQDSTLAKNIQYF.

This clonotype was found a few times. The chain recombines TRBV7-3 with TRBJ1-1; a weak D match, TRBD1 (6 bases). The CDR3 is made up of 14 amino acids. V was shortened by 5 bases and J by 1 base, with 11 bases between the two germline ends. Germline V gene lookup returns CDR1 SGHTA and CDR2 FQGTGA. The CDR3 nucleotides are TGTGCCAGCAGCCCCCAGGGGTCGAACACTGAAGCTTTCTTT. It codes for CASSPQGSNTEAFF.

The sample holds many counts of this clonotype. For the CDR3, the DNA is TGTGCCAGCAGTCCATTTGGTTCCCAGGGGGCCAATAATTCACCCCTCCACTTT. Its protein is CASSPFGSQGANNSPLHF. The chain has TRBV7-2 and TRBJ1-6, with 8 bases aligning to TRBD1. The CDR3 runs 18 residues. Trimming cost V 6 bases and J 5 bases; bases outside gene matches: 15. The V gene's germline CDR1 is SGHTA and CDR2 FQGNSA.

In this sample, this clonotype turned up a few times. CDR3 nucleotides: TGCAGCGTTGAGCAGGGGATCGATGGCTACACCTTC. As protein: CSVEQGIDGYTF. The chain joins TRBV29-1 to TRBJ1-2; a weak D match, TRBD1 (6 bases). The CDR3 is made up of 12 amino acids. V shed 3 bases and J shed 6 bases, with 11 bases lying between them. Germline V lookup: CDR1 SQVTM, CDR2 ANQGSEA.

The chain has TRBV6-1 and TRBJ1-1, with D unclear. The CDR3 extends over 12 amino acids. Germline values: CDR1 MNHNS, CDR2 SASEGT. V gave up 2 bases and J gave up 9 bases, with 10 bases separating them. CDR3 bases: TGTGCCAGCAGTGAATATGGGAACCAAGCTTTCTTT. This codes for CASSEYGNQAFF.

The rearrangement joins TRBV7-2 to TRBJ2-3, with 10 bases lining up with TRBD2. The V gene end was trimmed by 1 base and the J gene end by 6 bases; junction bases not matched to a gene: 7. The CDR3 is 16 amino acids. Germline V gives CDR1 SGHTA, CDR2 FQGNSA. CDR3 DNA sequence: TGTGCCAGCAGCTTAGGGGAGCGGGGGGGCCTGGATACGCAGTATTTT. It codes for CASSLGERGGLDTQYF.

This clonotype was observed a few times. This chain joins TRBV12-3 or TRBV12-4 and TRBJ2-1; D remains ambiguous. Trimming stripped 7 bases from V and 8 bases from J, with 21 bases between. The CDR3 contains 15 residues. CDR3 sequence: CASTPDPPGRHEQFF. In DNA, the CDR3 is TGTGCCAGCACCCCAGACCCCCCGGGTCGGCATGAGCAGTTCTTC.

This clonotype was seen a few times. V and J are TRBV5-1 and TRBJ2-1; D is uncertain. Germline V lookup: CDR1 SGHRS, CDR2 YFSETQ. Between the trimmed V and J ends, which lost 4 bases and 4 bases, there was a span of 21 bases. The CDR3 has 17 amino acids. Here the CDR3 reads CASSRVTSTPLYNEQFF. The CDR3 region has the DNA TGCGCCAGCAGCCGGGTTACCTCCACCCCCCTTTACAATGAGCAGTTCTTC.

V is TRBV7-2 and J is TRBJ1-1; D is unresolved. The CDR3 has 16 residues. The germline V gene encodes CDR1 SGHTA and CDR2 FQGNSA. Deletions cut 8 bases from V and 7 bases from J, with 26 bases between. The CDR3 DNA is TGTGCCAGCCAGAGGGCCAGTGCCCTCGGGAATCTTGAAGCTTTCTTT. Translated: CASQRASALGNLEAFF.

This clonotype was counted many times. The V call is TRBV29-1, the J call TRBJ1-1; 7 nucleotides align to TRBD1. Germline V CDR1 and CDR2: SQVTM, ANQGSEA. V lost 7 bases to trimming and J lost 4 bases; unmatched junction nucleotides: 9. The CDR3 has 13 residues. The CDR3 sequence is CSASDRAGTEAFF. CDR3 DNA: TGCAGCGCTTCCGACAGGGCGGGCACTGAAGCTTTCTTT.

CDR3 nucleotides: TGTGCCAGCAGCCAGGGGCGCCTTGCAGATACGCAGTATTTT. Translation gives CASSQGRLADTQYF. This chain joins TRBV6-2 or TRBV6-3 and TRBJ2-3, with a weak D call TRBD1 (6 bases). The germline CDR1 and CDR2 sequences are MNHEY and SVGEGT. V was clipped by 6 bases and J by 4 bases, with 14 bases between them. CDR3 length equals 14 residues.

The CDR3, as DNA: TGTGCCAGCAGCTTATCAGAGGCCTTCTACGAGCAGTACTTC. It codes for CASSLSEAFYEQYF. The rearrangement uses TRBV7-8 and TRBJ2-7; no clear D. The V end lost 2 bases, the J end lost 3 bases, and 11 bases lay between the germline ends. This CDR3 is 14 amino acids long. Germline V gene sequence: CDR1 SGHVS, CDR2 FQNEAQ.

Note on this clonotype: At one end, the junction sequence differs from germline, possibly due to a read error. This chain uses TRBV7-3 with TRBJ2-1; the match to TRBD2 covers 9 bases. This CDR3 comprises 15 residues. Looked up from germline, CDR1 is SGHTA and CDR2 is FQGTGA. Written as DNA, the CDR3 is TGTGCCGGCAGCTTAGCGGGGGCCTATTACAATGAGCAGTTCTTC. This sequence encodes CAGSLAGAYYNEQFF.

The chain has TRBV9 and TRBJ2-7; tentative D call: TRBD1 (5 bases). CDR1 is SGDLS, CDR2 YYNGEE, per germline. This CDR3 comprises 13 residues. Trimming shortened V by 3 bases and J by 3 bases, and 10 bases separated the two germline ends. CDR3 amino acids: CASSGAGNYEQYF. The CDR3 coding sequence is TGTGCCAGCAGCGGTGCAGGGAACTACGAGCAGTACTTC. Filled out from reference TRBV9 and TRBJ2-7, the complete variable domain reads DSGVTQTPKHLITATGQRVTLRCSPRSGDLSVYWYQQSLDQGLQFLIQYYNGEERAKGNILERFSAQQFPDLHSELNLSSLELGDSALYFCASSGAGNYEQYFGPGTRLTVT.

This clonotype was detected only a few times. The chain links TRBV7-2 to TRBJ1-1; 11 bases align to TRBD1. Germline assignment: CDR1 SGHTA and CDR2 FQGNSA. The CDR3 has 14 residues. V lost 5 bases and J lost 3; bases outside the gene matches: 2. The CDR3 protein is CASSPGQGDTEAFF. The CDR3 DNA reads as TGTGCCAGCAGCCCGGGACAGGGGGACACTGAAGCTTTCTTT. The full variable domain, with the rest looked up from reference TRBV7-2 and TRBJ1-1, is GAGVSQSPSNKVTEKGKDVELRCDPISGHTALYWYRQSLGQGLEFLIYFQGNSAPDKSGLPSDRFSAERTGGSVSTLTIQRTQQEDSAVYLCASSPGQGDTEAFFGQGTRLTVV.

The CDR3, as DNA: TGCGCCAGCAGCTTTGCTGGGGCCTTCCAAGAGACCCAGTACTTC. This encodes CASSFAGAFQETQYF. This sequence joins TRBV5-1 and TRBJ2-5; a possible D gene is TRBD1 (5 bases). The CDR3 spans 15 residues. The germline V and J ends were trimmed by 2 bases and 1 base, with 12 bases remaining between them. Germline V CDR1 and CDR2: SGHRS, YFSETQ.

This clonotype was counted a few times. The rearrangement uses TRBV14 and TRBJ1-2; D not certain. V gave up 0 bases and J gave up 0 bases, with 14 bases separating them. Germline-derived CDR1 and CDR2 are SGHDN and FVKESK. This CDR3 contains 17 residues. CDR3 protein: CASSQDPAGSTNYGYTF. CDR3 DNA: TGTGCCAGCAGCCAAGATCCAGCGGGCAGCACTAACTATGGCTACACCTTC.

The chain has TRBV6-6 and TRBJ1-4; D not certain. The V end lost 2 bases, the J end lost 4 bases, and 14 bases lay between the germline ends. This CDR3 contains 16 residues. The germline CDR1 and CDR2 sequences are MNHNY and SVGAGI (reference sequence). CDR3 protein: CASSYELDAFNEKLFF. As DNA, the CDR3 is TGTGCCAGCAGTTACGAGCTGGACGCCTTTAATGAAAAACTGTTTTTT.

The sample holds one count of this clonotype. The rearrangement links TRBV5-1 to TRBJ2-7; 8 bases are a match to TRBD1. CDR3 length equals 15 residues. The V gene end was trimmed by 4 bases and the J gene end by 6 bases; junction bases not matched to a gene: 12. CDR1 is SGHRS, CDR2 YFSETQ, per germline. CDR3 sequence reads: CASSQWGTGSSEQYF. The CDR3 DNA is TGCGCCAGCAGCCAGTGGGGGACAGGTTCAAGCGAGCAGTACTTC.

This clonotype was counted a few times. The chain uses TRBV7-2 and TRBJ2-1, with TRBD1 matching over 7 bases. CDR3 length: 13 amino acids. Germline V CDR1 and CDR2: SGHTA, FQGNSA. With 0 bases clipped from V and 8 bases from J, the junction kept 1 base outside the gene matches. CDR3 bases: TGTGCCAGCAGCTTAGCGCAGGGGGATGAGCAGTTCTTC. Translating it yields CASSLAQGDEQFF. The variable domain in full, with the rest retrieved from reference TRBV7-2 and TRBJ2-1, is GAGVSQSPSNKVTEKGKDVELRCDPISGHTALYWYRQSLGQGLEFLIYFQGNSAPDKSGLPSDRFSAERTGGSVSTLTIQRTQQEDSAVYLCASSLAQGDEQFFGPGTRLTVL.

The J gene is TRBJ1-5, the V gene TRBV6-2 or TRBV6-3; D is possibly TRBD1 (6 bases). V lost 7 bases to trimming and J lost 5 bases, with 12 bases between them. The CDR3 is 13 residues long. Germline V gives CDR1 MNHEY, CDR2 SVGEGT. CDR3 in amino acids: CASTRTEDQPQHF. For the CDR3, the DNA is TGTGCCAGCACCAGGACAGAGGATCAGCCCCAGCATTTT.